This T cell receptor beta chain was captured by sequencing in a study of CD8+ T cells in alopecia areata. Points on this clone: Its target is not known.

Study conclusions and caveats: Normal scalp had lower clonality than lesional scalp, with alopecia totalis/universalis lesions showing this most strongly. TCRs were shared less clearly across patients than in mice, possibly for HLA-related reasons. Sequencing of scalp tissue also captures the resident alphabeta T cells of normal skin.

The germline V gene has CDR1 SQVTM and CDR2 ANQGSEA. Trimming cost V 4 bases and J 5 bases; bases outside gene matches: 1. The CDR3 runs 11 residues. RNA was extracted and reverse transcribed into cDNA as the sequencing template. Sequencing used immunoSEQ multiplex PCR; TCRdb keeps in-frame clones, though not all of them. The table shows more than 95,000 clones, with 45% to 50% occurring only once. The chain is built from TRBV29-1 and TRBJ2-5; 7 bases line up with TRBD2. The sequence derives from a human donor with alopecia areata. Sequenced: NKG2D-low CD8+ T cells sorted from blood. CDR3 in amino acids: CSVAGGETQYF. The CDR3 bases are TGCAGCGTTGCGGGGGGTGAGACCCAGTACTTC.